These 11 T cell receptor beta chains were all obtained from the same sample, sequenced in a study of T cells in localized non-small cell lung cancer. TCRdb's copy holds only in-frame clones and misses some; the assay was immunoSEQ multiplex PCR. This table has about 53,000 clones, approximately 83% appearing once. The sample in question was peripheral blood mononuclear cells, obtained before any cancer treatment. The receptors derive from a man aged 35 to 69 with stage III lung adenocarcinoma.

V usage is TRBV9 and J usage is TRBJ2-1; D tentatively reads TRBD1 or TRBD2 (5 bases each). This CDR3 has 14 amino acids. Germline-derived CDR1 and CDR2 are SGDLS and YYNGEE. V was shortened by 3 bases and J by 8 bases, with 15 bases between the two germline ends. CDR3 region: CASSGGTLGYEQFF. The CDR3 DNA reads TGTGCCAGCAGCGGGGGGACCTTAGGATATGAGCAGTTCTTC.

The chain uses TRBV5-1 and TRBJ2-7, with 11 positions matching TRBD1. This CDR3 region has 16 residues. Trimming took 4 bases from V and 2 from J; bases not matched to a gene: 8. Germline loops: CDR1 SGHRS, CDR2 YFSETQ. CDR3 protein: CASSKGQGATTYEQYF. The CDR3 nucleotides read TGCGCCAGCAGCAAAGGACAGGGGGCCACCACCTACGAGCAGTACTTC.

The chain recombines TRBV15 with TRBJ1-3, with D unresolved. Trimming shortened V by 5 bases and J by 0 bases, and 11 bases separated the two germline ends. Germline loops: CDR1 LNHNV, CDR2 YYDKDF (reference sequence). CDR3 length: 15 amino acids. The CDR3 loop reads CATSASALSGNTIYF. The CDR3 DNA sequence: TGTGCCACCAGCGCGAGCGCGCTCTCTGGAAACACCATATATTTT.

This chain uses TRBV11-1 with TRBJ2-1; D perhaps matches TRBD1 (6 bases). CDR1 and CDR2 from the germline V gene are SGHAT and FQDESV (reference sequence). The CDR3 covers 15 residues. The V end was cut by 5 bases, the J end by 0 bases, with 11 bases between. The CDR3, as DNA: TGTGCCAGCAGCCCGGGACACAACTCCTACAATGAGCAGTTCTTC. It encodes CASSPGHNSYNEQFF.

The CDR3 DNA reads TGCGCCAGCAGCTTGGGACTAGCGCCGCTTGTCGACGAGCAGTACTTC. This sequence encodes CASSLGLAPLVDEQYF. J is TRBJ2-7 and V is TRBV5-1; 8 nucleotides line up with TRBD2. The CDR3 consists of 16 residues. Germline V gene lookup returns CDR1 SGHRS and CDR2 YFSETQ. V lost 0 bases, J lost 5 bases, and 10 bases stayed unmatched.

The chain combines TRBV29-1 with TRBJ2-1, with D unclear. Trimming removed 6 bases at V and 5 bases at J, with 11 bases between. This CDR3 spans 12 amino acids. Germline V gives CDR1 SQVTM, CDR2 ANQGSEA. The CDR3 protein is CSVPRDNNEQFF. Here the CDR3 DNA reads TGCAGCGTCCCCCGCGATAACAATGAGCAGTTCTTC.

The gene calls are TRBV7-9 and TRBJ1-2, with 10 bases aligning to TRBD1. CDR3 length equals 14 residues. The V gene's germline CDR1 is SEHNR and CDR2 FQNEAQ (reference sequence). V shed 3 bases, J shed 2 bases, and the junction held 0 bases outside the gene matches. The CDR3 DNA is TGTGCCAGCAGCTTGGGACAGGGGAACTATGGCTACACCTTC. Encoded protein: CASSLGQGNYGYTF.

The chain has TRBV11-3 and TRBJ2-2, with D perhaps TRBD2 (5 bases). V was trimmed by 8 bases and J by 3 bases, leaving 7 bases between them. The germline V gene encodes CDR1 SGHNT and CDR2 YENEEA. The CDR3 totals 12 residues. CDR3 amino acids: CASEGYTGELFF. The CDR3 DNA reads TGTGCCAGCGAGGGATACACCGGGGAGCTGTTTTTT.

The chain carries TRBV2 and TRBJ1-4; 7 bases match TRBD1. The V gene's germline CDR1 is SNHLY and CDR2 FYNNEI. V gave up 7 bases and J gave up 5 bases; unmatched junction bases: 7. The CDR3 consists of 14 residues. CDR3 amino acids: CASIRQGRNEKLFF. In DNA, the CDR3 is TGTGCCAGCATTAGACAGGGTAGGAATGAAAAACTGTTTTTT.

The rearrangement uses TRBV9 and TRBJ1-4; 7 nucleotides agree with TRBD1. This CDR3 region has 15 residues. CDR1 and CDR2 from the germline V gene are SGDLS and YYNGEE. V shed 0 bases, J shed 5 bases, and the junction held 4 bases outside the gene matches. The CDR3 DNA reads TGTGCCAGCAGCGTAGCTTTCAGGGGGAATGAAAAACTGTTTTTT. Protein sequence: CASSVAFRGNEKLFF.

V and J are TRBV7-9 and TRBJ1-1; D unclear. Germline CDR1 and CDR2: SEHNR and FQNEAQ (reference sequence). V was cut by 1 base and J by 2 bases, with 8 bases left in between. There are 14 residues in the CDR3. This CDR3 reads CASSLGESNTEAFF. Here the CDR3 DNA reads TGTGCCAGCAGCTTAGGGGAATCAAACACTGAAGCTTTCTTT.